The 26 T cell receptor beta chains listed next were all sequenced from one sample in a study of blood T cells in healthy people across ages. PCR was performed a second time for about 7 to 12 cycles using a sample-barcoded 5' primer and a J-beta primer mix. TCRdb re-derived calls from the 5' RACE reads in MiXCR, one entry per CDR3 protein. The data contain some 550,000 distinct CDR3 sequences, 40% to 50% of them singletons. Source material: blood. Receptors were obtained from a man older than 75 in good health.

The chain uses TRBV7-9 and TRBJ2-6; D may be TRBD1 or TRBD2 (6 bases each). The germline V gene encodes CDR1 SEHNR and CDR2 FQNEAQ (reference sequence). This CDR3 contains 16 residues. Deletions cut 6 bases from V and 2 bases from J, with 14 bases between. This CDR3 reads CASRETGAAGANVLTF. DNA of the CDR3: TGTGCCAGCAGGGAGACGGGGGCGGCTGGGGCCAACGTCCTGACTTTC.

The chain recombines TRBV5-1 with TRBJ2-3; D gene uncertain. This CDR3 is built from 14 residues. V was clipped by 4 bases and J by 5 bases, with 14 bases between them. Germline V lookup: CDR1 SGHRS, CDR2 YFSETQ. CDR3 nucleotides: TGCGCCAGCAGCCCTACGCAGGTCGGAGATACGCAGTATTTT. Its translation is CASSPTQVGDTQYF.

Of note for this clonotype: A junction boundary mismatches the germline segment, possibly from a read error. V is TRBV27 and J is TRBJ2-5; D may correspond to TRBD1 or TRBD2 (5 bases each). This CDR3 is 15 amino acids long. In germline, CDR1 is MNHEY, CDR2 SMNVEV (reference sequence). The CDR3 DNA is TGTGCCAGCAGTTTATGGGGGTTGAGGCAAGAGGCCCAGTACTTC. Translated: CASSLWGLRQEAQYF.

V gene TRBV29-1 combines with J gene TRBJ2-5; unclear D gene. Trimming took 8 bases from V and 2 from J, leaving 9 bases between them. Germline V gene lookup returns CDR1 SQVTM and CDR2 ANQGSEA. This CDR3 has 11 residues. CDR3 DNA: TGCAGCTCGAACCTACAAGAGACCCAGTACTTC. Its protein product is CSSNLQETQYF.

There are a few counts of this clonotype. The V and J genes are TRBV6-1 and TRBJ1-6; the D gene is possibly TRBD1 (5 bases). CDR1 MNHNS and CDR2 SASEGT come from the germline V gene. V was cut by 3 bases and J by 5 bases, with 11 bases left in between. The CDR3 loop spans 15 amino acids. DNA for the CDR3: TGTGCCAGCAGTGAGTTAACAGGAGATAATTCACCCCTCCACTTT. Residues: CASSELTGDNSPLHF.

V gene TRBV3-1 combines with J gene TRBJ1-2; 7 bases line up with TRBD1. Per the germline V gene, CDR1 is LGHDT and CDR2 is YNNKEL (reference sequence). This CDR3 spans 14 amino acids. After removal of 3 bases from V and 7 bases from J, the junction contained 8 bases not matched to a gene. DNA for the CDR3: TGTGCCAGCAGCCATGCCGACAGGGAGGGTGGCTACACCTTC. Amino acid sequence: CASSHADREGGYTF.

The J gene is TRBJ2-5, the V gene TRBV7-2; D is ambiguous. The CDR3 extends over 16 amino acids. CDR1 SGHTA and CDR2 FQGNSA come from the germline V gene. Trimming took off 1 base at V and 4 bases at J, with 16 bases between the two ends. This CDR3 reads CASSLGGRSGRETQYF. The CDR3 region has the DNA TGTGCCAGCAGCTTAGGAGGAAGGAGTGGAAGAGAGACCCAGTACTTC.

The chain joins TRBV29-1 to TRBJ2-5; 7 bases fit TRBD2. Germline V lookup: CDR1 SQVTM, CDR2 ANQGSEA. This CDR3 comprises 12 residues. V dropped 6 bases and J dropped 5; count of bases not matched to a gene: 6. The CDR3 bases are TGCAGCGTCTTACTGGGGGGGGAGACCCAGTACTTC. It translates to CSVLLGGETQYF.

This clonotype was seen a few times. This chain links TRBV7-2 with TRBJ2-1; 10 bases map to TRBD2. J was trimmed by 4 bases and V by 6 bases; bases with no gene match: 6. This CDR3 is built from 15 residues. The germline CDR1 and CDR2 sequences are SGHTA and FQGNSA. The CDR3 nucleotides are TGTGCCAGCAGTATCAGCGGGGGGGATTACAATGAGCAGTTCTTC. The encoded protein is CASSISGGDYNEQFF.

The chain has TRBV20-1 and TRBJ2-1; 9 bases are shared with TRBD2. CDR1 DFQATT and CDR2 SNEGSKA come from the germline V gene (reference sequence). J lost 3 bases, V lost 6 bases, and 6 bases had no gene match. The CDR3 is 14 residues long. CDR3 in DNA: TGCAGTGCCCCGACTAGCGGAATCTACAATGAGCAGTTCTTC. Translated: CSAPTSGIYNEQFF.

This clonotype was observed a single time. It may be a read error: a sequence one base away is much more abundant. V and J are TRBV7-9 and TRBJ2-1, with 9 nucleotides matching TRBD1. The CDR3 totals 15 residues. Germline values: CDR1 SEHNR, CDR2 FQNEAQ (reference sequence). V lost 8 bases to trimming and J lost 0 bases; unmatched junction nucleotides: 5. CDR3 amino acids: CASGMGQGSYNEQFF. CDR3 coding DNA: TGTGCCAGCGGCATGGGACAGGGCTCCTACAATGAGCAGTTCTTC.

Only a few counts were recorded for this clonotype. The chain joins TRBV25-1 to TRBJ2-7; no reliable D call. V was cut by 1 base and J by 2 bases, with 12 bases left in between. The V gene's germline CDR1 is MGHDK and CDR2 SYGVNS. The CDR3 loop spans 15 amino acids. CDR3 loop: CASSESGLPPYEQYF. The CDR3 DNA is TGTGCCAGCAGTGAATCAGGCCTACCACCCTACGAGCAGTACTTC.

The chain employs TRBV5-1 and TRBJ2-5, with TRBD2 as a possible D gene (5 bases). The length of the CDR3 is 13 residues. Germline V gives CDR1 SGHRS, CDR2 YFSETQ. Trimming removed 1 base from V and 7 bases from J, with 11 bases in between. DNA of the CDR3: TGCGCCAGCAGCTTGAGGGAGATCGGGACCCAGTACTTC. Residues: CASSLREIGTQYF.

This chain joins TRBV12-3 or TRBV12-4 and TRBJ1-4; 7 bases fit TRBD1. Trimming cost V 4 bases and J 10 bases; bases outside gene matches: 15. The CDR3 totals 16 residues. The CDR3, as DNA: TGTGCCAGCAGTTCCCAAATCAGGGGGTCAAGAGGAAAACTGTTTTTT. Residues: CASSSQIRGSRGKLFF.

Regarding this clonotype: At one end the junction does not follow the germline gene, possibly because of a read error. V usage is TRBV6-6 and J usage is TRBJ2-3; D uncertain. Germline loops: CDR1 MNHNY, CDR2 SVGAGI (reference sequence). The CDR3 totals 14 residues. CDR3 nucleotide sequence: TGTGCCAGCAGTGACTCCGTTTCTGGAGATACGCAGTATTTT. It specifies CASSDSVSGDTQYF.

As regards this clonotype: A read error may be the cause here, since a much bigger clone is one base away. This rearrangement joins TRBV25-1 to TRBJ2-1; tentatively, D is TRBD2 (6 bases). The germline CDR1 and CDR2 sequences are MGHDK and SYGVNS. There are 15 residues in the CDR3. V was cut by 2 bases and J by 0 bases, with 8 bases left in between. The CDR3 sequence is CASSEGGSSYNEQFF. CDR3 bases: TGTGCCAGCAGTGAAGGGGGGAGCTCCTACAATGAGCAGTTCTTC.

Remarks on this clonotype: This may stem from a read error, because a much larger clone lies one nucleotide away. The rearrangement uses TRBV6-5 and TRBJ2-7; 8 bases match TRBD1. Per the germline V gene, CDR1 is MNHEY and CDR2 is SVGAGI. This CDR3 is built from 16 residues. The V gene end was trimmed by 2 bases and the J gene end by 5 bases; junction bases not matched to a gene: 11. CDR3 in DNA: TGTGCCAGCAGTTACGGGGGACAGGAGGGTTCCCACGAGCAGTACTTC. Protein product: CASSYGGQEGSHEQYF.

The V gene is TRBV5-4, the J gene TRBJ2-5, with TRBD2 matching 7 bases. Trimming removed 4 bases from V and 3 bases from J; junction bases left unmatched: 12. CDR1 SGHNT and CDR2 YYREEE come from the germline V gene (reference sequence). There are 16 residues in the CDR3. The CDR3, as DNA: TGTGCCAGCAGCCCCGGGACTACTTACGCGGAAGAGACCCAGTACTTC. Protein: CASSPGTTYAEETQYF.

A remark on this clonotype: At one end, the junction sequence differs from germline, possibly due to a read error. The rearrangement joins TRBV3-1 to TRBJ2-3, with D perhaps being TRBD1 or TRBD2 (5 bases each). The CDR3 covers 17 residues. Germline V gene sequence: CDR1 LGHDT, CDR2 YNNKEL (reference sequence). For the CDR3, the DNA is TGTGCCAGCAGCCAAGAAGGACGAGGCGGGCCCACAGGTACGCAGTATTTT. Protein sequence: CASSQEGRGGPTGTQYF.

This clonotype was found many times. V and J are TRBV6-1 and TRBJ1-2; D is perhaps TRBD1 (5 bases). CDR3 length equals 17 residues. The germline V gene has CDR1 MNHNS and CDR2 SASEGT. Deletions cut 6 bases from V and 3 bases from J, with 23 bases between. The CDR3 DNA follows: TGTGCCAGCAGAGGGTCCCAATTCGTGGGGCTGGACTATGGCTACACCTTC. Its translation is CASRGSQFVGLDYGYTF.

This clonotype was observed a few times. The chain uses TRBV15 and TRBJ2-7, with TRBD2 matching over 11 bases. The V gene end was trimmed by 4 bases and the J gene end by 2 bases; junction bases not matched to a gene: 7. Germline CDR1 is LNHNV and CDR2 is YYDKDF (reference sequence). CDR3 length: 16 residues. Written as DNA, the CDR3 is TGTGCCACCAGCATAATGACTAGCGGGGAGGCCTACGAGCAGTACTTC. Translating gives CATSIMTSGEAYEQYF.

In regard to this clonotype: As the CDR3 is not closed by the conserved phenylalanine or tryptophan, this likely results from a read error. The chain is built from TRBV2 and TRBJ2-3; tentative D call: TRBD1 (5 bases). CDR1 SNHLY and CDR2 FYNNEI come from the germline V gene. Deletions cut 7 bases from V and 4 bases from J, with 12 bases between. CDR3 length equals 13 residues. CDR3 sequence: CASTRQTADTQYL. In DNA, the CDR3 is TGTGCCAGCACGCGACAGACCGCAGATACGCAGTATTTG.

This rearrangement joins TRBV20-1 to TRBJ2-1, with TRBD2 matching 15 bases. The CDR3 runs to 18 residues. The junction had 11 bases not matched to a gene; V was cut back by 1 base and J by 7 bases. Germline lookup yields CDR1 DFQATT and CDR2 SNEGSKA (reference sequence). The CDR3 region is CSARVGLAGGPQRNEQFF. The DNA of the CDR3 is TGCAGTGCTAGAGTAGGACTAGCGGGAGGGCCTCAGAGGAATGAGCAGTTCTTC.

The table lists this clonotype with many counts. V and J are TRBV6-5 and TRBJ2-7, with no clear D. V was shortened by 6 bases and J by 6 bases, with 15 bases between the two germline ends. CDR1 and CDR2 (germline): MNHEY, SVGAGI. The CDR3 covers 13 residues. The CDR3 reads CASRPSALFEQYF. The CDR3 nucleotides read TGTGCCAGCAGACCGTCAGCGCTTTTCGAGCAGTACTTC.

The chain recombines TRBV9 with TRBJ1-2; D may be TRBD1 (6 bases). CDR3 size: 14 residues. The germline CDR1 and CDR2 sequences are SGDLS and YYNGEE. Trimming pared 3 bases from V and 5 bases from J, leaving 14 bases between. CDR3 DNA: TGTGCCAGCAGCGACGGATTGGGGGCTTATGGCTACACCTTC. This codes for CASSDGLGAYGYTF. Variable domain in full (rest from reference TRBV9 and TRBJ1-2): DSGVTQTPKHLITATGQRVTLRCSPRSGDLSVYWYQQSLDQGLQFLIQYYNGEERAKGNILERFSAQQFPDLHSELNLSSLELGDSALYFCASSDGLGAYGYTFGSGTRLTVV.

The CDR3 is CASSPVKEMNTEAFF. The CDR3 DNA follows: TGTGCCAGCAGCCCAGTTAAGGAAATGAACACTGAAGCTTTCTTT. The chain joins TRBV7-9 to TRBJ1-1; D remains ambiguous. V dropped 5 bases and J dropped 0 bases, with 13 bases sitting between them. CDR1 and CDR2 from the germline V gene are SEHNR and FQNEAQ (reference sequence). The CDR3 has 15 residues. Full variable domain (rest looked up from reference TRBV7-9 and TRBJ1-1): DTGVSQNPRHKITKRGQNVTFRCDPISEHNRLYWYRQTLGQGPEFLTYFQNEAQLEKSRLLSDRFSAERPKGSFSTLEIQRTEQGDSAMYLCASSPVKEMNTEAFFGQGTRLTVV.